What follows describes a single T cell receptor beta chain. Its antigen is currently not known. There are no base qualities to consult, and no much larger clone falls within one base. According to the germline V gene, CDR1 reads SGHTA and CDR2 reads FQGTGA. V sheds 0 bases and J sheds 1 base, leaving 6 bases between their ends. The CDR3 runs 15 residues from the cysteine to the phenylalanine. Just CDR3 DNA is preserved here, 45 bases in frame from base 1. Whole blood was collected in K2EDTA tubes by collaborating institutions according to the institutions' own protocols. For TCRbeta analysis, collaborators shipped samples in one of three forms: frozen whole blood, isolated PBMCs, or DNA extracted from either of those sample types. The sample originates from a study of blood T cell repertoires in COVID-19 (dated by TCRdb to between 2020 and 2021). Notes on the research overall: Collaborator samples came from the United States, Italy and Spain and covered acute and convalescent phases of COVID-19. The prospective study material was composed of cDNA or gDNA derived from T cells, B-cell-depleted T cells, or PBMCs. The dataset comprised deeply sampled blood TCRbeta repertoires from subjects exposed to, actively infected with, or recovered from COVID-19. The repertoires were released in a freely available public database intended as a resource for research on the immune response to SARS-CoV-2. The samples were drawn from two sources: the first 160 participants of the ongoing ImmuneRACE study, and fewer than 1,500 subjects contributed by 6 global collaborators. Sample metadata almost always included a de-identified subject ID, COVID-19 status, age in years and sex. Where available, HLA class I and class II types were taken from metadata supplied by the sample provider and were not determined by assay-based typing.

Broader findings and caveats from the paper: The amount of clinical and demographic metadata varied by source and participant and was provided uncurated.

The immunoSEQ Assay, a bias-controlled multiplex PCR, was used to amplify TCRbeta CDR3 regions from genomic DNA. The original methods were these. The number of nucleated cells in each sample was estimated from the amplification of reference gene primers within the assay. Sequence reads were collapsed and filtered to measure the absolute abundance of every unique TCRbeta CDR3 rearrangement. For each sample, productive Simpson clonality was calculated by taking the square root of Simpson's diversity index across productive rearrangements. TCRdb provides this immuneACCESS table in a form limited to in-frame rearrangements. Some clones are lacking; in checked studies, under half of them reflect an unresolved V gene, and why the rest are absent is not known. V, J and clone size were drawn from that table, and D and trimming were deduced from the DNA. The table for this sample lists fewer than 90,000 clones; 60% to 85% of them were counted only once. The ten largest clonotypes hold roughly 45% of the sample.

The source material was peripheral blood. The TCR comes from a human donor in a cohort sampled during active COVID-19. The chain is assembled from TRBV7-3 and TRBJ2-2, with TRBD1 tentatively as D gene (5 bases match). The CDR3 reads as follows: CASSLTGRNTGELFF. The DNA reads as follows: TGTGCCAGCAGCTTAACGGGGCGGAACACCGGGGAGCTGTTTTTT.